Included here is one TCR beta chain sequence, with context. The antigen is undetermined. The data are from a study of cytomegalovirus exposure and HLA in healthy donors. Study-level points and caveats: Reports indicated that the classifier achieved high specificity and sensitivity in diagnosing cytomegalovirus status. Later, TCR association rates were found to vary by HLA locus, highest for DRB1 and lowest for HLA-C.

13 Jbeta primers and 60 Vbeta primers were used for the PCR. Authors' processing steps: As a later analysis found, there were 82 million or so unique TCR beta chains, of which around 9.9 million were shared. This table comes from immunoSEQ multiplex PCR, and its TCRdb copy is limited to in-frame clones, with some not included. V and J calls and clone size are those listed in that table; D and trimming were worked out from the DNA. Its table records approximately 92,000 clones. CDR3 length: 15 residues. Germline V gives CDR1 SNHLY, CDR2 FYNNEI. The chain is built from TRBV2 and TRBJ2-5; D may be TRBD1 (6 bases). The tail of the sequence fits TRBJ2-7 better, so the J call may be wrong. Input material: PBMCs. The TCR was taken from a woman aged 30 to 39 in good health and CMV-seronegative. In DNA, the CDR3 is TGTGCCAGCAGTGAACATTGGGACATGTCCTACGAGCAGTACTTC. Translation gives CASSEHWDMSYEQYF.